This is a list of T cell receptor beta chains from one sample in a study of radiotherapy plus CTLA-4 blockade in lung cancer. Here immunoSEQ multiplex PCR was the method, and the copy in TCRdb shows in-frame clones only, minus some. The sample has about 28,000 clones; approximately 81% are singletons. The sequencing here drew on peripheral blood, taken from a patient treated with radiotherapy plus ipilimumab. Receptor source: a human donor with non-small cell lung cancer that progressed on radiotherapy plus ipilimumab. Both conserved end residues are part of each CDR3. The D gene is left open where the match is weak. A row's size may be missing; if present it is once, few, many or a size class.

size: -
J: TRBJ2-1
V: TRBV5-6
D: -
CDR3: CASSWGDRSSSYNEQFF
DNA: TGTGCCAGCAGCTGGGGAGACAGGTCTAGCTCCTACAATGAGCAGTTCTTC

size: -
J: TRBJ2-6
V: TRBV5-4
D: -
CDR3: CASSLEGSGANVLTF
DNA: TGTGCCAGCAGCTTGGAGGGGAGCGGGGCCAACGTCCTGACTTTC

size: -
J: TRBJ2-1
V: TRBV2
D: -
CDR3: CASPVGHEQFF
DNA: TGTGCCAGCCCCGTGGGCCATGAGCAGTTCTTC

size: -
J: TRBJ1-1
V: TRBV28
D: TRBD1
CDR3: CASSQDRGPEAFF
DNA: TGTGCCAGCAGCCAGGACAGGGGGCCTGAAGCTTTCTTT

size: -
J: TRBJ1-1
V: TRBV27
D: -
CDR3: CASSVLGGGGYTEAFF
DNA: TGTGCCAGCAGCGTACTAGGTGGGGGCGGGTACACTGAAGCTTTCTTT

size: -
J: TRBJ2-5
V: TRBV7-8
D: TRBD2
CDR3: CASSFPSGRVGGETQYF
DNA: TGTGCCAGCAGCTTCCCTAGCGGGAGAGTGGGGGGGGAGACCCAGTACTTC

size: -
J: TRBJ1-5
V: TRBV5-1
D: TRBD1
CDR3: CASSLSTGGGQPQHF
DNA: TGCGCCAGCAGCTTGTCAACAGGGGGAGGACAGCCCCAGCATTTT

size: few
J: TRBJ1-4
V: TRBV11-2
D: -
CDR3: CASSLEGSNEKLFF
DNA: TGTGCCAGCAGCTTAGAGGGTAGCAATGAAAAACTGTTTTTT

size: -
J: TRBJ2-1
V: TRBV18
D: TRBD2
CDR3: CASSPLTSGTTNEQFF
DNA: TGTGCCAGCTCACCCCTCACTAGCGGGACGACAAATGAGCAGTTCTTC

size: -
J: TRBJ1-5
V: TRBV19
D: -
CDR3: CASSIRGSSNQPQHF
DNA: TGTGCCAGTAGTATCCGGGGGAGTAGCAATCAGCCCCAGCATTTT

size: -
J: TRBJ2-7
V: TRBV5-1
D: TRBD1
CDR3: CASSWGQGVTYEQYF
DNA: TGCGCCAGCAGCTGGGGGCAGGGGGTTACCTACGAGCAGTACTTC

size: -
J: TRBJ1-5
V: TRBV19
D: TRBD1
CDR3: CASSIRQGYQPQHF
DNA: TGTGCCAGTAGTATCCGACAGGGGTATCAGCCCCAGCATTTT

size: -
J: TRBJ1-1
V: TRBV2
D: TRBD1
CDR3: CASSGQGHTEAFF
DNA: TGTGCCAGCAGCGGACAGGGCCACACTGAAGCTTTCTTT

size: -
J: TRBJ1-2
V: TRBV28
D: TRBD1
CDR3: CASSSGTGISGYTF
DNA: TGTGCCAGCAGTTCCGGGACAGGGATCTCTGGCTACACCTTC

size: -
J: TRBJ2-2
V: TRBV7-9
D: -
CDR3: CASSNQGGTGELFF
DNA: TGTGCCAGCAGCAACCAAGGGGGGACCGGGGAGCTGTTTTTT

size: -
J: TRBJ2-3
V: TRBV7-9
D: -
CDR3: CASSVLLADTQYF
DNA: TGTGCCAGCAGCGTTTTGTTAGCAGATACGCAGTATTTT

size: -
J: TRBJ1-5
V: TRBV2
D: -
CDR3: CASSEGIGGPNQPQHF
DNA: TGTGCCAGCAGTGAAGGAATAGGGGGGCCGAATCAGCCCCAGCATTTT

size: few
J: TRBJ2-3
V: TRBV27
D: TRBD2
CDR3: CASSSPGLAADTQYF
DNA: TGTGCCAGCAGTTCCCCGGGACTAGCGGCGGATACGCAGTATTTT

size: -
J: TRBJ1-2
V: TRBV18
D: -
CDR3: CASSVQGRDYGYTF
DNA: TGTGCCAGCTCCGTCCAGGGCCGTGACTATGGCTACACCTTC

size: -
J: TRBJ2-7
V: TRBV4-1
D: TRBD1
CDR3: CASSQDRTGGSYEQYF
DNA: TGCGCCAGCAGCCAAGATCGGACAGGGGGGTCCTACGAGCAGTACTTC

size: -
J: TRBJ1-2
V: TRBV10-3
D: TRBD1
CDR3: CAISELTGNGYTF
DNA: TGTGCCATCAGTGAGTTGACAGGGAATGGCTACACCTTC

size: -
J: TRBJ1-1
V: TRBV27
D: -
CDR3: CASSPGEGVRSRTEAFF
DNA: TGTGCCAGCAGTCCCGGGGAAGGGGTACGGTCGCGAACTGAAGCTTTCTTT

size: -
J: TRBJ2-1
V: TRBV5-1
D: TRBD2
CDR3: CASSFGREFDEQFF
DNA: TGCGCCAGCAGCTTTGGGCGGGAGTTCGATGAGCAGTTCTTC

size: -
J: TRBJ1-4
V: TRBV14
D: -
CDR3: CASSQDRWRGDEKLFF
DNA: TGTGCCAGCAGCCAAGATCGTTGGAGGGGAGATGAAAAACTGTTTTTT

size: -
J: TRBJ2-5
V: TRBV5-6
D: TRBD2
CDR3: CASSTPSGEETQYF
DNA: TGTGCCAGCAGCACTCCTAGCGGCGAAGAGACCCAGTACTTC

size: -
J: TRBJ1-1
V: TRBV28
D: TRBD1
CDR3: CASSPPTGPNTEAFF
DNA: TGTGCCAGCAGTCCCCCGACAGGGCCGAACACTGAAGCTTTCTTT

size: -
J: TRBJ2-1
V: TRBV5-4
D: TRBD2
CDR3: CASSLPGTSGNEQFF
DNA: TGTGCCAGCAGCTTGCCCGGGACTAGCGGTAATGAGCAGTTCTTC

size: -
J: TRBJ2-2
V: TRBV4-1
D: -
CDR3: CASSQVTGAGTGELFF
DNA: TGCGCCAGCAGCCAAGTGACGGGAGCCGGAACCGGGGAGCTGTTTTTT

size: -
J: TRBJ2-3
V: TRBV19
D: -
CDR3: CASSGLQGFDTQYF
DNA: TGTGCCAGTAGTGGATTACAGGGTTTCGATACGCAGTATTTT

size: -
J: TRBJ2-7
V: TRBV5-1
D: -
CDR3: CASSYGRQVYEQYF
DNA: TGCGCCAGCAGCTACGGACGACAGGTCTACGAGCAGTACTTC

size: -
J: TRBJ1-2
V: TRBV5-4
D: -
CDR3: CASSGGRDYGYTF
DNA: TGTGCCAGCAGTGGTGGGAGGGACTATGGCTACACCTTC

size: -
J: TRBJ1-1
V: TRBV5-6
D: -
CDR3: CASSLGGMNTEAFF
DNA: TGTGCCAGCAGCTTGGGGGGAATGAACACTGAAGCTTTCTTT

size: -
J: TRBJ2-7
V: TRBV6-1
D: -
CDR3: CASSEVADSYEQYF
DNA: TGTGCCAGCAGTGAAGTAGCGGATTCCTACGAGCAGTACTTC

size: -
J: TRBJ2-7
V: TRBV27
D: -
CDR3: CASSVTVRLSAEQYF
DNA: TGTGCCAGCAGTGTGACAGTTAGGCTCAGCGCCGAGCAGTACTTC

size: -
J: TRBJ1-1
V: TRBV28
D: -
CDR3: CASSFGSVDGATEAFF
DNA: TGTGCCAGCAGCTTCGGATCTGTCGACGGAGCCACTGAAGCTTTCTTT

size: once
J: TRBJ2-2
V: TRBV2
D: TRBD1
CDR3: CASSETRTGSTGELFF
DNA: TGTGCCAGCAGTGAGACGAGGACAGGATCTACCGGGGAGCTGTTTTTT

size: -
J: TRBJ2-7
V: TRBV7-8
D: TRBD1
CDR3: CASSLNRGSYEQYF
DNA: TGTGCCAGCAGCTTAAACAGGGGGTCCTACGAGCAGTACTTC

size: few
J: TRBJ1-1
V: TRBV12-5
D: -
CDR3: CASGLGTNTEAFF
DNA: TGTGCTAGTGGTTTGGGAACGAACACTGAAGCTTTCTTT

size: -
J: TRBJ1-4
V: TRBV9
D: TRBD1
CDR3: CASSVLGGPNEKLFF
DNA: TGTGCCAGCAGCGTTTTAGGGGGCCCTAATGAAAAACTGTTTTTT

size: -
J: TRBJ2-1
V: TRBV5-1
D: TRBD2
CDR3: CASSTSGTSNEQFF
DNA: TGCGCCAGCAGCACTAGCGGGACTAGCAATGAGCAGTTCTTC

size: -
J: TRBJ2-7
V: TRBV18
D: TRBD1
CDR3: CASSPGQGVPYEQYF
DNA: TGTGCCAGCTCACCGGGACAGGGGGTACCCTACGAGCAGTACTTC

size: once
J: TRBJ2-7
V: TRBV9
D: TRBD2
CDR3: CASSPRGGQGASYEQYF
DNA: TGTGCCAGCAGCCCCCGGGGAGGGCAGGGAGCCTCCTACGAGCAGTACTTC

size: -
J: TRBJ2-4
V: TRBV7-9
D: TRBD1
CDR3: CASSLGVTGGSNIQYF
DNA: TGTGCCAGCAGCTTAGGGGTGACAGGGGGCAGTAACATTCAGTACTTC

size: -
J: TRBJ1-1
V: TRBV19
D: -
CDR3: CASGYVNTEAFF
DNA: TGTGCCAGTGGATACGTCAACACTGAAGCTTTCTTT

size: -
J: TRBJ2-2
V: TRBV4-2
D: TRBD2
CDR3: CASSHVAGDTGELFF
DNA: TGTGCCAGCAGCCATGTAGCGGGGGACACCGGGGAGCTGTTTTTT

size: -
J: TRBJ1-5
V: TRBV4-3
D: -
CDR3: CASSQDWEGDQPQHF
DNA: TGCGCCAGCAGCCAAGATTGGGAGGGGGATCAGCCCCAGCATTTT

size: -
J: TRBJ2-5
V: TRBV29-1
D: -
CDR3: CSVGTRGETQYF
DNA: TGCAGCGTCGGGACGCGGGGAGAGACCCAGTACTTC

size: -
J: TRBJ1-1
V: TRBV19
D: -
CDR3: CASSIAGQMNTEAFF
DNA: TGTGCCAGTAGTATAGCAGGGCAGATGAACACTGAAGCTTTCTTT